This TCR beta chain appears in the sequencing data of a study of T cells after yellow fever vaccination. Study results and caveats: Some clonotypes were seen in both the CD4 and the CD8 compartments. These made up a small share and likely arose from convergent recombination.

In its sample, this clonotype was seen a few times. Its antigen is unidentified. Germline V CDR1 and CDR2: SEHNR, FQNEAQ (reference sequence). The V and J ends lost 7 bases and 2 bases respectively, with 15 bases between them. The CDR3 spans 15 residues. For TCR, cDNA came from 5'RACE template switching, which added a universal primer site and UMIs. Via MiXCR, TCRdb re-called the 5' RACE reads, giving one row per CDR3 protein. Here the sample spans about 510,000 distinct CDR3 sequences, 21% being singletons. This specimen consisted of PBMCs, obtained 20 to 25 days after the first yellow fever vaccination. The receptor's source is a man aged 18 to 30 who received the YFV17D yellow fever vaccine. The chain combines TRBV7-9 with TRBJ2-1; a possible D gene is TRBD2 (8 bases). CDR3 nucleotide sequence: TGTGCCAGCACCCGGGGGGGGACAGCCTACAATGAGCAGTTCTTC. The encoded protein is CASTRGGTAYNEQFF.